Here is one T cell receptor (beta chain) with its context. Full-length variable regions came from constant-region reverse primers plus semi-nested Nested Universal Primer A PCR. TCRdb used MiXCR to reprocess the 5' RACE reads, holding one entry per CDR3 protein. The table lists 53,000 or so distinct CDR3 sequences, approximately 23% of them singletons. Germline V gene sequence: CDR1 SEHNR, CDR2 FQNEAQ (reference sequence). The ends lost 3 bases at V and 1 base at J; junction bases unmatched: 2. The CDR3 loop spans 14 amino acids. The TCR sequence derives from a female donor with breast cancer. Sequenced sample: tumor-infiltrating naive CD4+ T cells sorted from the breast tumor. This sample's subset: naive CD4+ T cells, CD4+CD45RA+CD25-. This rearrangement joins TRBV7-9 to TRBJ1-1, with TRBD1 matching 7 bases. The CDR3: CASSFQGGNTEAFF. For the CDR3, the DNA is TGTGCCAGCAGCTTCCAGGGGGGGAACACTGAAGCTTTCTTT. The complete variable domain, with remaining parts taken from reference TRBV7-9 and TRBJ1-1, reads DTGVSQNPRHKITKRGQNVTFRCDPISEHNRLYWYRQTLGQGPEFLTYFQNEAQLEKSRLLSDRFSAERPKGSFSTLEIQRTEQGDSAMYLCASSFQGGNTEAFFGQGTRLTVV.